What follows describes a single T cell receptor (beta chain). Its antigen remains unidentified. Generated by immunoSEQ multiplex PCR, the TCRdb table keeps only in-frame clones and is missing some. The data show 90,000 to 120,000 clones, with more than 75% seen just once and 3.3% held by the top ten. The data belong to a study of T cell responses to AZD1222 COVID-19 vaccine. Findings of the study overall: Epitopes outside B.1.351 and B.1.1.7 mutated regions reportedly drew nearly half of spike TCRs.

In germline, CDR1 is SNHLY, CDR2 FYNNEI. This CDR3 is 13 amino acids long. Trimming cost V 4 bases and J 5 bases; bases outside gene matches: 2. The sequences come from peripheral blood, collected 28 days after the second dose of the MenACWY control vaccine. The chain uses TRBV2 and TRBJ2-7; 10 bases are a match to TRBD2. The TCR sequence derives from an adult who received the MenACWY meningococcal vaccine as a control. CDR3 in amino acids: CASSGSGGDEQYF. CDR3 bases: TGTGCCAGCAGTGGGAGCGGGGGGGACGAGCAGTACTTC.